What follows describes a single TCR beta chain. No antigen is known for it. The source of the sample is a study of response to subunit inactivated influenza vaccine. TCRdb called the RT-PCR reads again in MiXCR, with one record for every CDR3 protein. The sample lists approximately 700,000 distinct CDR3 sequences, approximately 15% occurring once. Whole-study results and caveats: The authors put forward the suggestion that each seasonal influenza vaccination may bring in only a limited number of new T cells.

CDR1 and CDR2 (germline): SGDLS, YYNGEE. The CDR3 sequence is 14 residues long. The V end was cut by 7 bases, the J end by 6 bases, with 17 bases between. This receptor was obtained from a man aged 50 or older who received an inactivated influenza vaccine. Specimen: PBMCs from blood, collected approximately 15 days before vaccination. This rearrangement joins TRBV9 to TRBJ2-1; no definite D call. CDR3 nucleotides: TGTGCCAGCTGTCCATTTACAAGTTGCAATGAGCAGTTCTTC. Amino acid sequence: CASCPFTSCNEQFF.